These T cell receptor beta chains were read from a single sample in a study of radiotherapy plus CTLA-4 blockade in lung cancer. Here immunoSEQ multiplex PCR was the method, and the copy in TCRdb shows in-frame clones only, minus some. The data show roughly 32,000 clones, 70% seen once. Sequencing used peripheral blood, obtained from a patient treated with radiotherapy plus ipilimumab. All receptors come from a human donor with non-small cell lung cancer who had stable disease on radiotherapy plus ipilimumab. CDR3s include the opening cysteine and the closing phenylalanine or tryptophan. A D gene is named only where the DNA matches it firmly. Rows may omit the clone size; those that give it use once, few, many or a size class.

CDR3aa	CDR3nt	d_gene	abundance	j_gene	v_gene
CATSSRRQKTIPNYGYTF	TGTGCCACCAGCAGTCGACGACAGAAGACTATCCCTAACTATGGCTACACCTTC	.	.	TRBJ1-2	TRBV15
CASSQDPTARYEQYF	TGCGCCAGCAGCCAAGACCCGACGGCTAGGTACGAGCAGTACTTC	.	.	TRBJ2-7	TRBV4-3
CASTPRGPSYNEQFF	TGTGCCAGCACCCCTAGGGGTCCCAGCTACAATGAGCAGTTCTTC	.	.	TRBJ2-1	TRBV27
CASSLDGSGRVDTQYF	TGCGCCAGCAGCTTGGATGGTAGCGGGAGGGTAGATACGCAGTATTTT	TRBD2	.	TRBJ2-3	TRBV5-1
CASGDTYNQPQHF	TGCGCCAGCGGGGACACCTACAATCAGCCCCAGCATTTT	.	few	TRBJ1-5	TRBV10-2
CASSPDSGANVLTF	TGTGCCAGCAGCCCGGACTCTGGGGCCAACGTCCTGACTTTC	.	.	TRBJ2-6	TRBV6-4
CASSRDTSGNTIYF	TGTGCCAGCAGTCGGGATACCTCTGGAAACACCATATATTTT	.	once	TRBJ1-3	TRBV14
CASRTGGRRTDTQYF	TGTGCCAGCCGCACGGGGGGGCGGAGGACAGATACGCAGTATTTT	TRBD2	.	TRBJ2-3	TRBV28
CASSSPGLAGSEQYF	TGTGCCAGTAGTTCACCGGGACTAGCGGGATCAGAGCAGTACTTC	TRBD2	.	TRBJ2-7	TRBV19
CASSILGQTQYF	TGTGCCAGTAGTATATTAGGGCAGACCCAGTACTTC	.	.	TRBJ2-5	TRBV19
CASNPPGSGKYNEQFF	TGTGCCAGTAACCCCCCAGGGAGCGGGAAGTACAATGAGCAGTTCTTC	TRBD2	few	TRBJ2-1	TRBV19
CASSPRGGYVETQYF	TGCGCCAGCTCACCACGGGGGGGCTATGTGGAGACCCAGTACTTC	TRBD2	.	TRBJ2-5	TRBV5-1
CASKPGGGNIQYF	TGTGCCAGCAAGCCGGGAGGAGGAAACATTCAGTACTTC	TRBD2	.	TRBJ2-4	TRBV27
CASSRDSSSYNEQFF	TGTGCCAGCAGCCGGGACTCGAGCTCCTACAATGAGCAGTTCTTC	.	.	TRBJ2-1	TRBV7-2
CASSLWDSLNNEQFF	TGTGCCAGCAGTTTATGGGACAGCCTAAACAATGAGCAGTTCTTC	TRBD1	.	TRBJ2-1	TRBV27
CASSSGDVQFF	TGTGCCAGCAGCTCCGGGGACGTGCAGTTCTTC	.	.	TRBJ2-1	TRBV7-9
CASSLVGNYGYTF	TGTGCCAGCAGTTTAGTAGGCAACTATGGCTACACCTTC	.	once	TRBJ1-2	TRBV28
CASSRGTSGLNEQFF	TGTGCCAGTAGTAGGGGGACTAGCGGACTGAATGAGCAGTTCTTC	TRBD2	.	TRBJ2-1	TRBV19
CASSFGADQPQHF	TGTGCCAGCAGCTTTGGCGCGGATCAGCCCCAGCATTTT	.	.	TRBJ1-5	TRBV7-9
CASSLSPSLSYEQYF	TGTGCCAGCAGCTTAAGCCCTAGCCTCTCCTACGAGCAGTACTTC	.	few	TRBJ2-7	TRBV11-3
CASSLEAGGYRNQPQHF	TGTGCCAGCAGCTTGGAGGCAGGGGGTTATCGGAATCAGCCCCAGCATTTT	TRBD1	.	TRBJ1-5	TRBV5-8
CASSPPSGRETQYF	TGTGCCAGCAGCCCCCCATCTGGTCGGGAGACCCAGTACTTC	.	.	TRBJ2-5	TRBV13
CASSQKGGTGNTEAFF	TGCGCCAGCAGCCAAAAGGGGGGGACGGGTAACACTGAAGCTTTCTTT	.	.	TRBJ1-1	TRBV4-3
CASSARRNQAKNIQYF	TGTGCCAGCAGCGCCAGGCGAAACCAAGCCAAAAACATTCAGTACTTC	.	few	TRBJ2-4	TRBV2
CASSLLVGTGELFF	TGCGCCAGCAGCCTCCTTGTGGGGACCGGGGAGCTGTTTTTT	.	.	TRBJ2-2	TRBV5-1
CATGTSSTDTQYF	TGTGCCACCGGGACGTCTAGCACAGATACGCAGTATTTT	.	.	TRBJ2-3	TRBV10-3
CASSEGLAGLKPFF	TGTGCCAGCAGTGAAGGACTAGCGGGACTTAAGCCGTTCTTC	TRBD2	.	TRBJ2-1	TRBV25-1
CASAGVEETQYF	TGTGCCAGCGCCGGGGTAGAAGAGACCCAGTACTTC	.	once	TRBJ2-5	TRBV27
CASSPGPGGRRTDTQYF	TGCGCCAGCAGCCCTGGACCAGGGGGGCGCCGCACAGATACGCAGTATTTT	.	.	TRBJ2-3	TRBV4-1
CASSRTTGGGQPQHF	TGTGCCAGCAGTAGAACGACAGGGGGCGGTCAGCCCCAGCATTTT	TRBD1	.	TRBJ1-5	TRBV6-6
CASAGQGPYEQYF	TGCGCCAGCGCCGGACAGGGGCCCTACGAGCAGTACTTC	TRBD1	.	TRBJ2-7	TRBV23-1
CASKSRAGGRTGELFF	TGTGCCAGCAAGAGCAGGGCGGGAGGAAGGACCGGGGAGCTGTTTTTT	TRBD2	.	TRBJ2-2	TRBV2
CASSLGFSTGELFF	TGTGCCAGCAGCTTAGGGTTTAGTACCGGGGAGCTGTTTTTT	.	.	TRBJ2-2	TRBV7-3
CSVVGTTYEQYF	TGCAGCGTCGTAGGAACCACGTACGAGCAGTACTTC	.	.	TRBJ2-7	TRBV29-1
CASSFPGDSRPGELFF	TGTGCCAGCAGCTTCCCCGGTGATAGCCGGCCCGGGGAGCTGTTTTTT	.	.	TRBJ2-2	TRBV6-6
CASSLTEGNEQFF	TGCGCCAGCAGCCTGACCGAGGGCAATGAGCAGTTCTTC	.	.	TRBJ2-1	TRBV4-1
CASKRSYNEQFF	TGTGCCAGCAAGAGGTCCTACAATGAGCAGTTCTTC	.	.	TRBJ2-1	TRBV28
CASSSISDTQYF	TGTGCCAGCAGCTCTATCTCAGATACGCAGTATTTT	.	few	TRBJ2-3	TRBV7-2
CASSRPGAAFF	TGTGCCAGCAGTAGACCCGGGGCGGCTTTCTTT	.	.	TRBJ1-1	TRBV2
CASSVLAGGPYEQYF	TGTGCCAGCAGTGTCCTAGCGGGAGGGCCGTACGAGCAGTACTTC	TRBD2	.	TRBJ2-7	TRBV6-4
CASSQVRGDRNTEAFF	TGCGCCAGCAGCCAAGTACGGGGGGACAGGAACACTGAAGCTTTCTTT	TRBD1	few	TRBJ1-1	TRBV4-1
CASSMRQGNTEAFF	TGCGCCAGCAGCATGCGACAGGGGAACACTGAAGCTTTCTTT	TRBD1	.	TRBJ1-1	TRBV5-1
CASSRDRLNEKLFF	TGTGCCAGCAGCCGAGACAGGCTTAATGAAAAACTGTTTTTT	.	.	TRBJ1-4	TRBV5-4
CASSQTTGRRGYEQYF	TGCGCCAGCAGCCAAACCACAGGGAGGAGAGGCTACGAGCAGTACTTC	.	.	TRBJ2-7	TRBV4-3
CASSQERTGELFF	TGCGCCAGCAGCCAAGAGCGGACCGGGGAGCTGTTTTTT	.	few	TRBJ2-2	TRBV4-1
CASSEVAGQPQHF	TGTGCCAGCAGTGAAGTGGCTGGGCAGCCCCAGCATTTT	.	.	TRBJ1-5	TRBV6-1
CASSHGGGFNTGELFF	TGCGCCAGCAGCCACGGGGGGGGCTTTAACACCGGGGAGCTGTTTTTT	TRBD2	medium-sized	TRBJ2-2	TRBV4-3
CAIRREQGVEQFF	TGTGCCATCAGACGAGAACAGGGAGTTGAGCAGTTCTTC	.	.	TRBJ2-1	TRBV10-3
CASSVTRDRGSYEQYF	TGTGCCAGCAGCGTAACCCGGGACAGGGGATCCTACGAGCAGTACTTC	TRBD1	.	TRBJ2-7	TRBV9